Below, one T cell receptor (beta chain) is given with its context. Its antigen is not known. Germline V lookup: CDR1 MNHNS, CDR2 SASEGT. This CDR3 spans 13 amino acids. V was cut by 4 bases and J by 7 bases, with 13 bases left in between. The sample belongs to a study of CD8 T cells in ankylosing spondylitis. TCRdb redid the calling of the 5' RACE reads with MiXCR, one entry per CDR3 protein. The sample records fewer than 550,000 distinct CDR3 sequences, over 4% being singletons. Whole-study findings and limits: Prior literature has documented some motif variants in synovial fluid and blood from reactive arthritis. Among TCR beta sequences, a motif of about 8 highly homologous variants appeared characteristic of ankylosing spondylitis blood.

The origin of this receptor is a male donor with ankylosing spondylitis. Sequencing was performed on blood, either unsorted or a sorted T cell fraction (not recorded which). The chain is built from TRBV6-1 and TRBJ1-2; no reliable D call. CDR3 sequence reads: CASSAVRRGGYTF. The CDR3 region has the DNA TGTGCCAGCAGTGCTGTACGAAGAGGTGGCTACACCTTC.